The subject of this entry is one TCR beta chain. Only in-frame clones appear in the TCRdb table, and some are missing; sequencing was by immunoSEQ multiplex PCR. The data show roughly 100,000 clones, over 90% seen once. Trimming removed 2 bases at V and 1 base at J, with 7 bases between. CDR1 is MNHNY and CDR2 is SVGAGI in the germline V gene (reference sequence). The CDR3 covers 14 residues. The sample comes from a study of siplizumab effects on memory and regulatory T cells. The J gene is TRBJ2-3, the V gene TRBV6-6; TRBD1 might be the D (5 bases). The sequenced sample was non-Treg CD4+ T cells sorted from blood. This sequence originates from a human donor in good health. The CDR3 nucleotides are TGTGCCAGCAGTTACGCCAGGGGCACAGATACGCAGTATTTT. This codes for CASSYARGTDTQYF.